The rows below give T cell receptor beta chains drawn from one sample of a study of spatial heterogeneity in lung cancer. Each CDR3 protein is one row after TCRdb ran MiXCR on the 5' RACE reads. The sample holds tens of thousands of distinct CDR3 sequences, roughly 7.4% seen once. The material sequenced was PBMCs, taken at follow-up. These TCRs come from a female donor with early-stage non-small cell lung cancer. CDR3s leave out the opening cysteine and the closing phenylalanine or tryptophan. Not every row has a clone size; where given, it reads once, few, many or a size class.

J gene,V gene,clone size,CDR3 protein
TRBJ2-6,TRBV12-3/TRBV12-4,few,ASIRDSGANVLT
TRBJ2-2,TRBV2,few,ASSENGGPTGELF
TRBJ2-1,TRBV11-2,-,ASSFLVSWYSEQF
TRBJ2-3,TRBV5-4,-,ASSLETALSTDTQY
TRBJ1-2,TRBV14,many,ASSRQRGPPSGYT
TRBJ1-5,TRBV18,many,ASSPGFNQPQH
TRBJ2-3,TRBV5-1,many,ASSALAGALADTQY
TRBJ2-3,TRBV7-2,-,ASSRRTSGVPDTQY
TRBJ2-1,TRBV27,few,ASSWTGSNNEQF
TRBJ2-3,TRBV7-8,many,ASSSRLAGGRNTDTQY
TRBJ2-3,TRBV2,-,ASTPEQGVVADTQY
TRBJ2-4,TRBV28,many,ASRGTYIQY
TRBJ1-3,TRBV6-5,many,ASSYPAGNTIY
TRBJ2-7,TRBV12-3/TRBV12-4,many,ASSSQGQVQY
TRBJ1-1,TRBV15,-,ATSRGDRLNTEAF
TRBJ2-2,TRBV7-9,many,ASSLTLNTGELF
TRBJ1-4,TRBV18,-,ASSPTDGDYEKLF
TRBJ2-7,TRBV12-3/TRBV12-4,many,ASSFGPVIERSGY